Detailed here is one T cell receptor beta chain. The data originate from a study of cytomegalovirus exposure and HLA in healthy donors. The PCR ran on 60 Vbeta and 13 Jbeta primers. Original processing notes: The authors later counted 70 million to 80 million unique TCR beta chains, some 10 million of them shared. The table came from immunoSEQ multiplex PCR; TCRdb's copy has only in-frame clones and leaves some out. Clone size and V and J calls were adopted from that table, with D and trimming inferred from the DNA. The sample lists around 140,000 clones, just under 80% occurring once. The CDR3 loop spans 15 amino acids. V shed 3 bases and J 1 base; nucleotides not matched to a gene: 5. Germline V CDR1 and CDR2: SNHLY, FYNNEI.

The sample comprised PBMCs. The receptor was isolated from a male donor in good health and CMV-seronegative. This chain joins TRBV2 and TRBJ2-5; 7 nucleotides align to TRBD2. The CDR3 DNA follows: TGTGCCAGCAGTGACCCGACTAGCTTCCAAGAGACCCAGTACTTC. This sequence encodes CASSDPTSFQETQYF.